The 23 T cell receptor beta chains in this list originate from one sample, sequenced in a study of T cells after posttransplantation cyclophosphamide. Busulfan-fludarabine conditioning, marrow transplant, and cyclophosphamide on days +3 and +4 were administered. Assay: immunoSEQ multiplex PCR; the TCRdb copy retains only in-frame clones and omits some. The sample offers about 1,700 clones and no singletons, the top ten holding 2.5% to 3.5%. The sequences come from PBMCs, collected approximately 400 days after allogeneic stem cell transplant with posttransplant cyclophosphamide. The source of these receptors is a male patient aged 55 to 69 who received an allogeneic stem cell transplant from an unrelated donor, was CMV-positive, and had acute and chronic GVHD. Some T cells may originate from the graft donor.

The genes are TRBV7-3 and TRBJ2-2, with 7 bases lining up with TRBD1. This CDR3 contains 15 residues. Germline V gene lookup returns CDR1 SGHTA and CDR2 FQGTGA. Trimming cost V 5 bases and J 7 bases; bases outside gene matches: 10. The CDR3 DNA reads as TGTGCCAGCAGCAACCGGGACAGTAGGGGCGGGGAGCTGTTTTTT. It is translated as CASSNRDSRGGELFF.

In its sample, this clone ranks as medium-sized. J is TRBJ2-3 and V is TRBV30, with 10 bases matching TRBD1. The CDR3 runs to 17 residues. CDR1 is GTSNPN, CDR2 SVGIG, per germline (reference sequence). Germline trimming cut 3 bases from V and 8 bases from J; bases unmatched to any gene: 17. The CDR3: CAWSQDFRDRGRGTQYF. The CDR3 DNA reads TGTGCCTGGAGCCAAGATTTCCGGGACAGGGGACGAGGTACGCAGTATTTT. The whole variable domain, filled in from reference TRBV30 and TRBJ2-3, reads SQTIHQWPATLVQPVGSPLSLECTVEGTSNPNLYWYRQAAGRGLQLLFYSVGIGQISSEVPQNLSASRPQDRQFILSSKKLLLSDSGFYLCAWSQDFRDRGRGTQYFGPGTRLTVL.

This clone is medium-sized within its sample. The chain joins TRBV5-4 to TRBJ2-5, with 8 bases lining up with TRBD2. Germline loops: CDR1 SGHNT, CDR2 YYREEE (reference sequence). The CDR3 runs to 15 residues. V dropped 1 base and J dropped 4; count of bases not matched to a gene: 6. This chain's CDR3 is CASSLPGGGGETQYF. The CDR3 nucleotides are TGTGCCAGCAGCTTGCCGGGAGGGGGGGGAGAGACCCAGTACTTC.

This clone is medium-sized by share. The rearrangement links TRBV15 to TRBJ2-5; the match to TRBD2 covers 7 bases. The CDR3 runs 16 residues. Germline loops: CDR1 LNHNV, CDR2 YYDKDF (reference sequence). V gave up 5 bases and J gave up 3 bases; unmatched junction bases: 12. The CDR3 protein is CATSPEGRGGEETQYF. The CDR3 nucleotides read TGTGCCACCAGCCCCGAGGGGAGGGGCGGGGAAGAGACCCAGTACTTC.

The V gene is TRBV7-3, the J gene TRBJ2-1; 7 bases align to TRBD1. J was trimmed by 8 bases and V by 5 bases; bases with no gene match: 9. The CDR3 consists of 14 residues. In germline, CDR1 is SGHTA, CDR2 FQGTGA. The CDR3 bases are TGTGCCAGCAGCGTAAGGGGTCAGGGGGATGAGCAGTTCTTC. Translating it yields CASSVRGQGDEQFF.

By share, this clone counts as medium-sized. This chain connects TRBV5-4 to TRBJ2-3; maybe TRBD2 (6 bases). This CDR3 contains 13 residues. The V end was cut by 5 bases, the J end by 2 bases, with 9 bases between. CDR1 is SGHNT and CDR2 is YYREEE in the germline V gene (reference sequence). CDR3 nucleotide sequence: TGTGCCAGCAGACGGGGGACCACAGATACGCAGTATTTT. Its translation: CASRRGTTDTQYF.

This clone was picked up a small number of times. CDR3 protein: CAWRPGQGGNEKLFF. The CDR3, as DNA: TGTGCCTGGAGGCCGGGACAGGGGGGGAATGAAAAACTGTTTTTT. V and J are TRBV30 and TRBJ1-4; 11 bases match TRBD1. The J segment lost 5 bases and the V segment lost 3 bases, leaving 5 bases of the junction unmatched. Germline lookup yields CDR1 GTSNPN and CDR2 SVGIG (reference sequence). The CDR3 sequence is 15 residues long.

This clone was counted only a few times. The chain recombines TRBV30 with TRBJ1-3; 8 nucleotides align to TRBD1. The CDR3 is made up of 14 amino acids. Trimming at V came to 2 bases and at J to 6 bases, leaving 6 bases not matched to a gene. From germline, CDR1 is GTSNPN and CDR2 SVGIG (reference sequence). The CDR3 coding sequence is TGTGCCTGGAGTTCGCCGACAGGGGAAAACACCATATATTTT. It is translated as CAWSSPTGENTIYF.

V and J are TRBV1 and TRBJ1-2; TRBD1 is the table's D call and was not checked against the DNA. TRBV1 is an annotated pseudogene. This CDR3 spans 15 amino acids. The CDR3 spells CTSSQARGQVWGYTF. CDR3 nucleotide sequence: TGCACCAGCAGCCAGGCCCGAGGACAGGTTTGGGGCTACACCTTC.

In its sample, this clone is large. The chain joins TRBV11-2 to TRBJ1-1; D is uncertain. Trimming took 5 bases from V and 10 from J, leaving 11 bases between them. The CDR3 has 11 residues. From germline, CDR1 is SGHAT and CDR2 FQNNGV. The CDR3 here is CASSGETGAFF. The CDR3, as DNA: TGTGCCAGCAGCGGGGAGACGGGAGCTTTCTTT.

This clone was seen only a few times. The CDR3 loop reads CASSTSSRDRDTEAFF. CDR3 in DNA: TGTGCCAGCAGCACATCGTCCCGGGACAGGGACACTGAAGCTTTCTTT. The chain links TRBV4-2 to TRBJ1-1; 9 positions agree with TRBD1. V lost 5 bases, J lost 3 bases, and 10 bases stayed unmatched. Per the germline V gene, CDR1 is LGHNA and CDR2 is YNFKEQ. This CDR3 is 16 amino acids long.

This clone rates as medium-sized. V and J are TRBV19 and TRBJ2-3; D might be TRBD2 (7 bases). Germline V lookup: CDR1 LNHDA, CDR2 SQIVND (reference sequence). CDR3 size: 15 residues. Trimming took 7 bases from V and 7 from J, leaving 21 bases between them. The CDR3 coding sequence is TGTGCCAGTACGGCAACGGGGGGCGGCTTGTATACGCAGTATTTT. Translation gives CASTATGGGLYTQYF.

This clone ranks as medium-sized. The rearrangement links TRBV9 to TRBJ2-7; 10 bases fit TRBD1. Germline-derived CDR1 and CDR2 are SGDLS and YYNGEE. V lost 0 bases, J lost 0 bases, and 9 bases stayed unmatched. The CDR3 runs 18 residues. The DNA for the CDR3 is TGTGCCAGCAGCGTAGGATCAGGGACAGGGGCTTACTCCTACGAGCAGTACTTC. This translates into CASSVGSGTGAYSYEQYF.

This clone is medium-sized within its sample. The chain carries TRBV6-1 and TRBJ2-7; 7 bases map to TRBD2. Germline V gives CDR1 MNHNS, CDR2 SASEGT. Trimming cost V 6 bases and J 2 bases; bases outside gene matches: 7. This CDR3 spans 14 amino acids. CDR3 loop: CASSASGLTYEQYF. CDR3 sequence (DNA): TGTGCCAGCAGCGCTAGCGGTCTAACCTACGAGCAGTACTTC.

This clone was picked up a small number of times. V is TRBV28 and J is TRBJ1-5; D is perhaps TRBD1 (5 bases). CDR1 and CDR2 (germline): MDHEN, SYDVKM. The CDR3 has 16 amino acids. Trimming stripped 2 bases from V and 9 bases from J, with 20 bases between. The CDR3: CASSLGGGGREAPQHF. The CDR3 DNA is TGTGCCAGCAGTTTAGGGGGGGGAGGCAGGGAGGCGCCCCAGCATTTT.

This clone has a count of ten or more. The J gene is TRBJ2-5, the V gene TRBV28; D gene ambiguous. Germline CDR1 reads MDHEN; CDR2 reads SYDVKM. Trimming removed 6 bases at V and 4 bases at J, with 15 bases between. This CDR3 is built from 14 residues. The CDR3 loop reads CASSLTQKPETQYF. The CDR3 coding sequence is TGTGCCAGCAGCCTAACTCAAAAGCCAGAGACCCAGTACTTC.

This clone is large by share. The chain combines TRBV10-1 with TRBJ2-7; D is uncertain. The V end was cut by 6 bases, the J end by 2 bases, with 11 bases between. Germline CDR1 reads WNHNN; CDR2 reads SYGVQD (reference sequence). This CDR3 contains 13 residues. CDR3 sequence: CASSLLSPYEQYV. The DNA of the CDR3 is TGCGCCAGCAGCCTACTTAGCCCCTACGAGCAGTACGTC.

This clone has a count of ten or more. The rearrangement links TRBV4-3 to TRBJ1-5; D is uncertain. Trimming shortened V by 1 base and J by 5 bases, and 6 bases separated the two germline ends. CDR3 length: 13 amino acids. The germline V gene encodes CDR1 LGHNA and CDR2 YSLEER. In nucleotides, the CDR3 is TGCGCCAGCAGCCAAGGCGGGGATCAGCCCCAGCATTTT. This gives the protein CASSQGGDQPQHF.

This clone counts as medium-sized. V and J are TRBV5-1 and TRBJ1-1; possible D gene TRBD1, 5 bases. The CDR3 is made up of 13 amino acids. Trimming removed 5 bases from V and 6 bases from J, with 14 bases in between. CDR1 SGHRS and CDR2 YFSETQ come from the germline V gene. As DNA, the CDR3 is TGCGCCAGCAGTTATACCCCGGGGGCTGAAGCTTTCTTT. As protein: CASSYTPGAEAFF.

This clone was found many times. An end of the junction does not agree with germline; a read error may underlie this. V and J are TRBV11-3 and TRBJ2-2; the D gene is possibly TRBD2 (5 bases). From germline, CDR1 is SGHNT and CDR2 YENEEA. The CDR3 runs to 15 residues. DNA for the CDR3: TGTGCCAGCAGCTTATTAGCTAGCTTTCACCGGGGAGCTGTTTTT. Residues: CASSLLASFHRGAVF.

This clone rates as medium-sized (0.01 to 0.1%). This chain links TRBV27 with TRBJ2-3; no clear D gene. CDR1 and CDR2 from the germline V gene are MNHEY and SMNVEV (reference sequence). Trimming left V 5 bases short and J 2 bases short, with 17 bases between. CDR3 size: 16 residues. CDR3 nucleotides: TGTGCCAGCAGTGTGAACTCTGCTATACCCACAGATACGCAGTATTTT. This sequence encodes CASSVNSAIPTDTQYF.

This clone is categorized as medium-sized. The chain is built from TRBV6-5 and TRBJ2-1, with D perhaps matching TRBD1 (5 bases). From germline, CDR1 is MNHEY and CDR2 SVGAGI. Between the trimmed V and J ends, which lost 6 bases and 0 bases, there was a span of 12 bases. The CDR3 sequence is 15 residues long. The CDR3 reads CASSLKRGSYNEQFF. In DNA form, the CDR3 reads TGTGCCAGCAGCCTTAAAAGGGGCTCCTACAATGAGCAGTTCTTC.

This clone is medium-sized (0.01 to 0.1%) in the sample. This chain connects TRBV27 to TRBJ2-4; 8 bases map to TRBD2. Germline V gene sequence: CDR1 MNHEY, CDR2 SMNVEV (reference sequence). Trimming removed 5 bases from V and 6 bases from J; junction bases left unmatched: 6. The CDR3 contains 14 residues. In DNA, the CDR3 is TGTGCCAGCAGTCCTCGGACTAGCAGAAACATTCAGTACTTC. Residues: CASSPRTSRNIQYF.